The T cell receptor (beta chain) under discussion was sequenced for a study of blood T cell repertoires in COVID-19. Across the study: Acute-phase and convalescent COVID-19 samples originated in the United States, Italy and Spain. Sample material is recorded as cDNA or gDNA derived from T cells, B-cell-depleted T cells, or PBMCs.

Study processing details: Reference gene primer amplification yielded estimated nucleated cell counts. Assay used: immunoSEQ multiplex PCR; TCRdb lists only in-frame clones, some missing. The D gene and trimming were derived from the DNA, and the V and J assignments and clone size from that table. The table shows 55,000 to 65,000 clones, with around 79% occurring only once. The length of the CDR3 is 13 residues. The germline gives CDR1 SGHNT, CDR2 YENEEA. The trim removed 5 bases at V and 3 bases at J, leaving 4 bases unmatched. The chain recombines TRBV11-3 with TRBJ2-7, with 7 positions matching TRBD1. Sequencing input: peripheral blood. This receptor was obtained from a man aged 60-69 years with acute or convalescent COVID-19. Written as DNA, the CDR3 is TGTGCCAGCAGCAACAGGGGTAACTACGAGCAGTACTTC. Translating it yields CASSNRGNYEQYF.